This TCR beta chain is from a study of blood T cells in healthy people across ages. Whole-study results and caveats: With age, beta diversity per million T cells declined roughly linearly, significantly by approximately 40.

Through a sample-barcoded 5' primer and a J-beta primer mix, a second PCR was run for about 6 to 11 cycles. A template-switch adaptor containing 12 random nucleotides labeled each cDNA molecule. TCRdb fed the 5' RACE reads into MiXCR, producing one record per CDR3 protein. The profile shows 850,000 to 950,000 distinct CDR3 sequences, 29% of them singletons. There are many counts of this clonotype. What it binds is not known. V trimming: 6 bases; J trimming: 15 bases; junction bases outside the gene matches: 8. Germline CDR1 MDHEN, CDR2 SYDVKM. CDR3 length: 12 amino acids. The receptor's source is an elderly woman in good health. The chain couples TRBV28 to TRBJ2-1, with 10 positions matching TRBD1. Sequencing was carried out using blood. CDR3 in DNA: TGTGCCAGCAGCCCCCGGACAGGGGGGGTGTTCTTC. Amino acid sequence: CASSPRTGGVFF.